Listed below are T cell receptor beta chains from one sample, sequenced in a study of control samples from healthy donors and cancer patients. Here immunoSEQ multiplex PCR was the method, and the copy in TCRdb shows in-frame clones only, minus some. This sample carries approximately 100,000 clones, 75% to 95% of them seen once, and the ten largest clones take about 4%. The sequenced sample was blood. These TCRs come from a woman between 18 and 30 years old in good health. Both conserved end residues are part of each CDR3. The order of the fields is V gene, J gene, CDR3 length, CDR3 protein.

V gene: TRBV18; J gene: TRBJ2-1; CDR3 length: 12; CDR3 protein: CASSPGKNEQFF
V gene: TRBV5-1; J gene: TRBJ1-1; CDR3 length: 15; CDR3 protein: CASSLDSGGETEAFF
V gene: TRBV18; J gene: TRBJ1-2; CDR3 length: 14; CDR3 protein: CASSPGQDFYGYTF
V gene: TRBV5-5; J gene: TRBJ2-7; CDR3 length: 12; CDR3 protein: CASSLFEGEQYF
V gene: TRBV27; J gene: TRBJ1-2; CDR3 length: 14; CDR3 protein: CASSLSPGNYGYTF
V gene: TRBV3-1/TRBV3-2; J gene: TRBJ1-3; CDR3 length: 19; CDR3 protein: CASSQNPGGRGSNGNTIYF
V gene: TRBV5-1; J gene: TRBJ1-1; CDR3 length: 14; CDR3 protein: CASSETGTHTEAFF
V gene: TRBV29-1; J gene: TRBJ2-1; CDR3 length: 14; CDR3 protein: CSWGGPSSYNEQFF
V gene: TRBV6-2/TRBV6-3; J gene: TRBJ1-1; CDR3 length: 16; CDR3 protein: CASSYSFLSLNTEAFF
V gene: TRBV4-2; J gene: TRBJ1-2; CDR3 length: 15; CDR3 protein: CASSQDRADRIGYTF
V gene: TRBV5-4; J gene: TRBJ2-1; CDR3 length: 19; CDR3 protein: CASSSQGLPGLAGVPGEFF
V gene: TRBV2; J gene: TRBJ1-2; CDR3 length: 14; CDR3 protein: CASSGQGGIYGYTF
V gene: TRBV5-1; J gene: TRBJ2-3; CDR3 length: 13; CDR3 protein: CASSPYGTDTQYF
V gene: TRBV7-3; J gene: TRBJ2-5; CDR3 length: 15; CDR3 protein: CASSLRGGMQETQYF
V gene: TRBV7-9; J gene: TRBJ1-2; CDR3 length: 12; CDR3 protein: CASSLAGVGYTF
V gene: TRBV25-1; J gene: TRBJ1-1; CDR3 length: 14; CDR3 protein: CASSPSHVNTEAFF
V gene: TRBV7-2; J gene: TRBJ1-1; CDR3 length: 13; CDR3 protein: CASSYGQGGEAFF
V gene: TRBV11-2; J gene: TRBJ1-1; CDR3 length: 13; CDR3 protein: CASSLERGTEAFF
V gene: TRBV19; J gene: TRBJ1-5; CDR3 length: 15; CDR3 protein: CASSAEGHSNQPQHF
V gene: TRBV3-1/TRBV3-2; J gene: TRBJ2-5; CDR3 length: 13; CDR3 protein: CASSILGKETQYF
V gene: TRBV6-5; J gene: TRBJ1-2; CDR3 length: 14; CDR3 protein: CASSYGLLGRGYTF
V gene: TRBV19; J gene: TRBJ1-1; CDR3 length: 13; CDR3 protein: CASGRGMNTEAFF
V gene: TRBV20-1; J gene: TRBJ2-5; CDR3 length: 16; CDR3 protein: CSASDLAGGYQETQYF
V gene: TRBV2; J gene: TRBJ1-3; CDR3 length: 12; CDR3 protein: CAATTQGNTIYF
V gene: TRBV5-8; J gene: TRBJ2-1; CDR3 length: 14; CDR3 protein: CASSLADARDEQFF
V gene: TRBV5-1; J gene: TRBJ1-1; CDR3 length: 13; CDR3 protein: CASSRTGVTEAFF
V gene: TRBV5-1; J gene: TRBJ2-2; CDR3 length: 15; CDR3 protein: CASSLVAAATGELFF
V gene: TRBV13; J gene: TRBJ1-2; CDR3 length: 17; CDR3 protein: CASSLGPPAGGAYGYTF
V gene: TRBV2; J gene: TRBJ2-7; CDR3 length: 16; CDR3 protein: CASREMAGGFSYEQYF
V gene: TRBV4-1; J gene: TRBJ1-1; CDR3 length: 14; CDR3 protein: CASSQGQGRTEAFF
V gene: TRBV19; J gene: TRBJ1-5; CDR3 length: 14; CDR3 protein: CASSVMVGDQPQHF
V gene: TRBV3-1/TRBV3-2; J gene: TRBJ2-7; CDR3 length: 14; CDR3 protein: CASTPRQGVYEQYF
V gene: TRBV24-1; J gene: TRBJ2-2; CDR3 length: 15; CDR3 protein: CATSPSDPTAGELFF
V gene: TRBV5-1; J gene: TRBJ1-4; CDR3 length: 14; CDR3 protein: CASSLAVTDEKLFF
V gene: TRBV24-1; J gene: TRBJ2-3; CDR3 length: 17; CDR3 protein: CATSDSHSGGLTDTQYF
V gene: TRBV7-3; J gene: TRBJ1-1; CDR3 length: 15; CDR3 protein: CASSLTGTGGTEAFF
V gene: TRBV5-1; J gene: TRBJ1-2; CDR3 length: 13; CDR3 protein: CASSHDSNYGYTF
V gene: TRBV5-1; J gene: TRBJ2-1; CDR3 length: 17; CDR3 protein: CASSLKLAGGPLNEQFF
V gene: TRBV7-8; J gene: TRBJ2-7; CDR3 length: 16; CDR3 protein: CASSLSFKDLHYEQYF
V gene: TRBV6-5; J gene: TRBJ2-1; CDR3 length: 14; CDR3 protein: CASSDGTGGHEQFF
V gene: TRBV4-1; J gene: TRBJ1-1; CDR3 length: 17; CDR3 protein: CASSLYVTLGGNTEAFF